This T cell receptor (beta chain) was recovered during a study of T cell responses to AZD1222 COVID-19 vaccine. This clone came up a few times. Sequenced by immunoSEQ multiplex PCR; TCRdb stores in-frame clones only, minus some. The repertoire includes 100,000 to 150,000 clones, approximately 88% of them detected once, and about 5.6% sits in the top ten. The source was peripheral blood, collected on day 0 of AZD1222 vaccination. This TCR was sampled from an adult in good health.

CDR3 coding DNA: TGTGCCAGCAGCTCGGGACAGGGCAATTCACCCCTCCACTTT. As protein: CASSSGQGNSPLHF. The genes are TRBV7-9 and TRBJ1-6; TRBD1 matches at 9 bases. From germline, CDR1 is SEHNR and CDR2 FQNEAQ (reference sequence). This CDR3 is 14 amino acids long. V shed 4 bases and J 7 bases; nucleotides not matched to a gene: 2.